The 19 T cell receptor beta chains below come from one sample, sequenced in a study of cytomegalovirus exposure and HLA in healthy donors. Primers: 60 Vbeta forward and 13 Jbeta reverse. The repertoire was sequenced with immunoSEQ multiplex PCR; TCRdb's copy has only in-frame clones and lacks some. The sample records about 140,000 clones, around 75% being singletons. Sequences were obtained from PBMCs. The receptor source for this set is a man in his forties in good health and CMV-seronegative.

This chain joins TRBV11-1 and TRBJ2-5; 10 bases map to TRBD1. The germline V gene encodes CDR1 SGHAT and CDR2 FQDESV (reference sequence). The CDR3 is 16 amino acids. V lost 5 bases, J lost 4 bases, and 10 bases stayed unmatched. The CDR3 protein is CASSPRTGGFRETQYF. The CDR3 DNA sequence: TGTGCCAGCAGCCCTAGGACAGGGGGGTTTAGAGAGACCCAGTACTTC.

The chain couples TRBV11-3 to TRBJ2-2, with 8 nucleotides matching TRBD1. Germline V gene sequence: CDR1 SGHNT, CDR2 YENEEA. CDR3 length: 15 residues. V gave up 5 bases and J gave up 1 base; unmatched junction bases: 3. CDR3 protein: CASSPGTGNTGELFF. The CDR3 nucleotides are TGTGCCAGCAGCCCCGGGACAGGGAACACCGGGGAGCTGTTTTTT.

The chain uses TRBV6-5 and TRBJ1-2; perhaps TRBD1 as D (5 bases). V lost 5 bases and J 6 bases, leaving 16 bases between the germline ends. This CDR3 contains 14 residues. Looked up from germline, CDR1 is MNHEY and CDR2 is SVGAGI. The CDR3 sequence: CASSPTGRGDGYTF. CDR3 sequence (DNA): TGTGCCAGCAGTCCGACGGGTAGGGGCGATGGCTACACCTTC.

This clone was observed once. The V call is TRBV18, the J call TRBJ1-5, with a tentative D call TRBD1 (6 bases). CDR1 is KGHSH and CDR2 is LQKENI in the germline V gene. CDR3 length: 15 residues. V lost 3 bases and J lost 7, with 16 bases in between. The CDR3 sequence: CASSPARGGEQPQHF. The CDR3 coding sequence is TGTGCCAGCTCACCGGCGAGGGGGGGGGAACAGCCCCAGCATTTT.

The CDR3 nucleotides are TGTGCCAGTCATAGTCTACTCACAGATACGCAGTATTTT. This gives the protein CASHSLLTDTQYF. J is TRBJ2-3 and V is TRBV19, with D uncertain. Trimming pared 8 bases from V and 2 bases from J, leaving 11 bases between. This CDR3 region has 13 residues. CDR1 is LNHDA and CDR2 is SQIVND in the germline V gene (reference sequence). The full variable domain, in which reference TRBV19 and TRBJ2-3 provide the parts outside the CDR3, is DGGITQSPKYLFRKEGQNVTLSCEQNLNHDAMYWYRQDPGQGLRLIYYSQIVNDFQKGDIAEGYSVSREKKESFPLTVTSAQKNPTAFYLCASHSLLTDTQYFGPGTRLTVL.

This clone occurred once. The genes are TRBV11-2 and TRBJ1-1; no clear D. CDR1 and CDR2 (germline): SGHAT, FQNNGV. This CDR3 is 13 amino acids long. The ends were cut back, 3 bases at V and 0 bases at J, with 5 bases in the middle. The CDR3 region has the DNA TGTGCCAGCAGCTTCCAAATGAACACTGAAGCTTTCTTT. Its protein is CASSFQMNTEAFF.

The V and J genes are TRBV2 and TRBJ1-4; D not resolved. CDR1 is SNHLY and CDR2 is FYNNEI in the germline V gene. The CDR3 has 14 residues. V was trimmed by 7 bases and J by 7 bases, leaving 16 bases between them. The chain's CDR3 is CASTERPLGEKLFF. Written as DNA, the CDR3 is TGTGCCAGCACCGAGAGGCCTCTGGGTGAAAAACTGTTTTTT.

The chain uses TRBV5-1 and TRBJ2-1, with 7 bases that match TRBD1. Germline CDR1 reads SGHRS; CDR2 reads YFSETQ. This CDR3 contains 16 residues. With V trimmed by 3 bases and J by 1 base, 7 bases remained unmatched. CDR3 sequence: CASSSTTGQSYNEQFF. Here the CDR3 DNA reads TGCGCCAGCAGCTCCACGACAGGGCAGTCCTACAATGAGCAGTTCTTC.

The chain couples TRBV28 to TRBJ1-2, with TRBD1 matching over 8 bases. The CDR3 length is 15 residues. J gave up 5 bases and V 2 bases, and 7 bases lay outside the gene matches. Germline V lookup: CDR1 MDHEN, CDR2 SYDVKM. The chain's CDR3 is CASSLVDRGGYGYTF. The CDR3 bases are TGTGCCAGCAGTTTAGTAGACAGGGGAGGATATGGCTACACCTTC.

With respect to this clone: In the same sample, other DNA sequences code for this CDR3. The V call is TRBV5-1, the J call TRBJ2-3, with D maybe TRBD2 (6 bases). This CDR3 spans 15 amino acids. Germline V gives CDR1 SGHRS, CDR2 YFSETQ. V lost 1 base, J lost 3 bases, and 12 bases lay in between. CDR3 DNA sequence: TGCGCCAGCAGCTTGTTTAGCGGATCTACAGATACGCAGTATTTT. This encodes CASSLFSGSTDTQYF.

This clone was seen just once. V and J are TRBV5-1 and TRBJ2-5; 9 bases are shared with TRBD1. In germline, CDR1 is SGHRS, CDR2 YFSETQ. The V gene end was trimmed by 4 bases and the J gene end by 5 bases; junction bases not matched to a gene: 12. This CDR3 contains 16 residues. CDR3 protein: CASSPDGQGSGETQYF. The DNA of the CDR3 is TGCGCCAGCAGCCCGGACGGACAGGGGTCGGGTGAGACCCAGTACTTC.

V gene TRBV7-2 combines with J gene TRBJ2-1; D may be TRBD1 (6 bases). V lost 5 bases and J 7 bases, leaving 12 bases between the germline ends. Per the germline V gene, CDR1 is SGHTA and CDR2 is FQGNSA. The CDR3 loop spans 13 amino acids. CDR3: CASSLTRGNEQFF. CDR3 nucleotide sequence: TGTGCCAGCAGCCTAACCAGGGGAAATGAGCAGTTCTTC.

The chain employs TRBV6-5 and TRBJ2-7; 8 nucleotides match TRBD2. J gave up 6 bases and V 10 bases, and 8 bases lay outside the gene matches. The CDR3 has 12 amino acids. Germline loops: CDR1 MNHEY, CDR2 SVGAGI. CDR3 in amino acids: CATWDRGGEQYF. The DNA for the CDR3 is TGTGCCACTTGGGACCGGGGGGGCGAGCAGTACTTC.

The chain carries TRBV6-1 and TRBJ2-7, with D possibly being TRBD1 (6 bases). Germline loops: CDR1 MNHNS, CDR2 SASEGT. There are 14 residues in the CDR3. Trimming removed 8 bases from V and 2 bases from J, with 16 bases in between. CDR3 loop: CASATGTLAYEQYF. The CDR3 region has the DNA TGTGCCAGCGCCACCGGGACATTGGCCTACGAGCAGTACTTC.

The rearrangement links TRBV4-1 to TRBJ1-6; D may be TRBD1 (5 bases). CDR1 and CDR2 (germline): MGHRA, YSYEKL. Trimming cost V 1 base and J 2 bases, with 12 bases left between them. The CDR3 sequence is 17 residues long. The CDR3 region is CASSQGPGETYNSPLHF. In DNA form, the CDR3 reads TGCGCCAGCAGCCAAGGCCCGGGGGAGACCTATAATTCACCCCTCCACTTT.

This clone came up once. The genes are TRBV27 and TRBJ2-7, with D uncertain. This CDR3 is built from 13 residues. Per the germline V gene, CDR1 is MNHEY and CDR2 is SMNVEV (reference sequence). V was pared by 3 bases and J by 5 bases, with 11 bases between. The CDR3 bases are TGTGCCAGCAGTTTCCGGAGATCGGACGAGCAGTACTTC. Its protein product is CASSFRRSDEQYF.

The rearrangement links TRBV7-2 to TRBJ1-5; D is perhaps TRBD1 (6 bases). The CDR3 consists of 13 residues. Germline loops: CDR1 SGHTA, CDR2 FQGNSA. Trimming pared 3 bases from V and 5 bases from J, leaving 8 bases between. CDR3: CASSFTGYQPQHF. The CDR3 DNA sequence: TGTGCCAGCAGCTTCACAGGGTATCAGCCCCAGCATTTT.

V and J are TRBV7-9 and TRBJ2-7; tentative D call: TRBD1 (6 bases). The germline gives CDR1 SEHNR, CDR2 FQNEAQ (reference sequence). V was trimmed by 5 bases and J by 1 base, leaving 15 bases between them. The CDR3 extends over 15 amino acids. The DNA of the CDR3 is TGTGCCAGCAGCGCCCGGTCAGGGGCTTCCTACGAGCAGTACTTC. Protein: CASSARSGASYEQYF. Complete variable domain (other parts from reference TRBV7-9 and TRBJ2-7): DTGVSQNPRHKITKRGQNVTFRCDPISEHNRLYWYRQTLGQGPEFLTYFQNEAQLEKSRLLSDRFSAERPKGSFSTLEIQRTEQGDSAMYLCASSARSGASYEQYFGPGTRLTVT.

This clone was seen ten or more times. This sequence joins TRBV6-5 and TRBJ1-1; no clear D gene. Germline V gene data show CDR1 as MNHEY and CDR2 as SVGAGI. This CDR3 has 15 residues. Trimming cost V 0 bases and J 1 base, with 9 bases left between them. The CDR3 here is CASSYSRGGNTEAFF. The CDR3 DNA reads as TGTGCCAGCAGTTACTCCCGGGGTGGGAACACTGAAGCTTTCTTT.